The clone carrying this T cell receptor beta chain turned up a few times. Antigen unknown. The record originates from a study of CD8+ T cells in alopecia areata. Study-wide results and limits: Compared with normal scalp, lesional scalp had higher clonality and more expanded CD8+ clones. In scalp samples, resident alphabeta T cells of normal skin are also sequenced.

There are 16 residues in the CDR3. Germline loops: CDR1 LNHDA, CDR2 SQIVND (reference sequence). V was pared by 3 bases and J by 7 bases, with 9 bases of the junction left unmatched. Extraction of RNA preceded its reverse transcription into cDNA, which served as the sequencing template. Assay: immunoSEQ multiplex PCR; the TCRdb copy retains only in-frame clones and omits some. The repertoire includes 110,000 or so clones, roughly 66% of them detected once, and 2.8% sits in the top ten. This clonotype was sampled from a human donor in good health. The chain uses TRBV19 and TRBJ1-6, with TRBD1 matching over 7 bases. Sequenced input: CD4+ T cells sorted from blood. CDR3 region: CASSIGDTGANSPLHF. CDR3 in DNA: TGTGCCAGTAGTATTGGCGATACAGGGGCAAATTCACCCCTCCACTTT.